What follows is one T cell receptor (beta chain) and its context. The assay was immunoSEQ multiplex PCR, and TCRdb's table has in-frame clones only and misses some. The data hold roughly 86,000 clones, with 85% to 95% observed a single time. The data stem from a study of T cell changes during pregnancy in multiple sclerosis. V was shortened by 1 base and J by 7 bases, with 15 bases between the two germline ends. Germline-derived CDR1 and CDR2 are SGHTS and YDEGEE. This CDR3 region has 15 residues. The TCR originated in a female donor with multiple sclerosis, enrolled in a pregnancy study. The chain carries TRBV5-8 and TRBJ2-1; D is unclear. The sample in question was peripheral blood, obtained in the first trimester of pregnancy. In DNA, the CDR3 is TGTGCCAGCAGCTTGATGCCTAGTACTGGGAATGAGCAGTTCTTC. It is translated as CASSLMPSTGNEQFF.